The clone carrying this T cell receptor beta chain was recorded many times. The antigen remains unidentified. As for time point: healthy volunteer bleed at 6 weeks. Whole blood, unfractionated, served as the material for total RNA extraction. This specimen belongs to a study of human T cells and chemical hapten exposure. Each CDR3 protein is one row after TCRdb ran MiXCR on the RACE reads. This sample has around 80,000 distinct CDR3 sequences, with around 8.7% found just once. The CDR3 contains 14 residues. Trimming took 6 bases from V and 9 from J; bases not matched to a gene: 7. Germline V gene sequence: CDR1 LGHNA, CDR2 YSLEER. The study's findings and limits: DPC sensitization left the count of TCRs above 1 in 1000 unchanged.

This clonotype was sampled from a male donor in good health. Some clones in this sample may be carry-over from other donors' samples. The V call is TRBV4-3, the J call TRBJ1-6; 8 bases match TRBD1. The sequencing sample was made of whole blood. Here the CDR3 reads CASSPRTGSSPLHF. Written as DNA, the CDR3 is TGCGCCAGCAGTCCCCGGACAGGGAGTTCACCCCTCCACTTT.